Sequencing of this TCR beta chain was carried out in a study of blood T cell repertoires in COVID-19. Background on the study: There were acute and convalescent COVID-19 samples, and they came from the United States, Italy and Spain. The analysed material was cDNA or gDNA that came from T cells, B-cell-depleted T cells, or PBMCs.

Patients of the Seattle cohort, enrolled during active infection, were followed longitudinally. Per the study methods: Amplification with reference gene primers provided the estimates of nucleated cell counts. Data came from immunoSEQ multiplex PCR; TCRdb stores just in-frame clones and leaves some out. The DNA was the basis for D and trimming; V, J and clone size are from that table. Of 150,000 to 200,000 clones in the sample, 92% are singletons; the top ten hold 4.8%. CDR3 size: 12 residues. The sequenced material came from peripheral blood. This chain connects TRBV21-1 to TRBJ2-4; the D call in the table, TRBD2, was not verified against the DNA. TRBV21-1 is recorded as a pseudogene. This TCR derives from a man aged 30 to 45 with COVID-19, enrolled during active disease. The CDR3 here is CASIVAKNIQYF. CDR3 DNA: TGTGCCAGCATAGTAGCCAAAAACATTCAGTACTTC.